This TCR beta chain is from a study of blood T cell repertoires in COVID-19. Across the study: The United States, Italy and Spain supplied acute and convalescent COVID-19 samples. In each case, the material was cDNA or gDNA derived from T cells, B-cell-depleted T cells, or PBMCs.

Per the original data handling: The assay estimated nucleated cells by amplifying reference gene primers. Sequencing used immunoSEQ multiplex PCR; TCRdb keeps in-frame clones, though not all of them. That table is the source of V, J and clone size, and D and trimming were worked out from the DNA. The table has roughly 200,000 clones, around 87% seen once. V shed 5 bases, J shed 2 bases, and the junction held 6 bases outside the gene matches. The length of the CDR3 is 15 residues. Germline V gives CDR1 MDHEN, CDR2 SYDVKM. This receptor was identified in a woman in her twenties or thirties with active or convalescent COVID-19. This chain uses TRBV28 with TRBJ1-5, with 7 bases lining up with TRBD1. The sample taken for sequencing was peripheral blood. CDR3 residues: CASSQRTGRNQPQHF. In DNA, the CDR3 is TGTGCCAGCAGTCAACGGACAGGTCGCAATCAGCCCCAGCATTTT.